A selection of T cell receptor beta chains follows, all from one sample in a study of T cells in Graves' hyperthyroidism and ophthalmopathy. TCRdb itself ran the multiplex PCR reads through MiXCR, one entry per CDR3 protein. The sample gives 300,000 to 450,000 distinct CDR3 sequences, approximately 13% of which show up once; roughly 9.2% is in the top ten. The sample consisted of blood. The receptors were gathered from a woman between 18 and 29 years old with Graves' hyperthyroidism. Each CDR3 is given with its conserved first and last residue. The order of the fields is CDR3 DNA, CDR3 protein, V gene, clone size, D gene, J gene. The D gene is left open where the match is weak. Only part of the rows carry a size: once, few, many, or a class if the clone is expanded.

TGTGCCAGCAGTTCAGGCAGGACTTTCTCTGGGGCCAACGTCCTGACTTTC CASSSGRTFSGANVLTF TRBV27 - - TRBJ2-6
TGTGCCAGCAGTTTCGAGGAGTCCTACGAGCAGTACTTC CASSFEESYEQYF TRBV28 many - TRBJ2-7
TGTGCCAGTAGTAGAACGGGACAGGGTATTGGCAATCAGCCCCAGCATTTT CASSRTGQGIGNQPQHF TRBV19 many TRBD1 TRBJ1-5
TGTGCCAGCAGCTTAGGGGAGGGGGGCGAGCAGTTCTTC CASSLGEGGEQFF TRBV7-6 many - TRBJ2-1
TGTGCCAGCAGCGTAGTAGGGAACGCCGGGGAGCTGTTTTTT CASSVVGNAGELFF TRBV9 many - TRBJ2-2
TGCAGTGCTAGAGATATTGGCGGGCCCGGGGAGCTGTTTTTT CSARDIGGPGELFF TRBV20-1 many - TRBJ2-2
TGTGCCAGCACTCGGGGGGGGTACGAGCAGTACTTC CASTRGGYEQYF TRBV6-1 many TRBD2 TRBJ2-7
TGTGCCACCAGTGATTCCCGGACGAGCTCCTACGAGCAGTTCTTC CATSDSRTSSYEQFF TRBV24-1 once - TRBJ2-1
TGTGCCAGCAGTCTCATCTACCGGGACTCCCTTGAAGCTTTCTTT CASSLIYRDSLEAFF TRBV12-3/TRBV12-4 many - TRBJ1-1
TGTGCCAGCAGCTCCCACGGGGAGGCTTCCTACGAGCAGTACTTC CASSSHGEASYEQYF TRBV7-9 many - TRBJ2-7
TGTGCCAGCAGTGAAGACGGGTTTAGCAATCAGCCCCAGCATTTT CASSEDGFSNQPQHF TRBV6-1 many - TRBJ1-5
TGTGCCAGCAGCTGGGGGGGGACCCAGTACTTC CASSWGGTQYF TRBV7-9 many TRBD2 TRBJ2-5
TGCAGTGCTATTGGCGGGGCCAACGTCCTGACTTTC CSAIGGANVLTF TRBV20-1 - - TRBJ2-6
TGTGCCAGCAGCCCCGCGGGACAGACTCTTGTCGGGAGACATGAGCAGTTCTTC CASSPAGQTLVGRHEQFF TRBV7-3 many - TRBJ2-1
TGTGCCAGCAGTTACGCCACCGGGACAGGGAGTCAGCCCCAGCATTTT CASSYATGTGSQPQHF TRBV6-2/TRBV6-3 - TRBD1 TRBJ1-5
TGTGCCAGCAGCTCCAACACAGGGGGGGGTGATACGCAGTATTTT CASSSNTGGGDTQYF TRBV5-5 - - TRBJ2-3
TGTGCCAGCAGTGGACAGAATGGTCAGGGCTACACCTTC CASSGQNGQGYTF TRBV2 many - TRBJ1-2
TGTGCCAGCAGTTGGTCTAGCGGGACTCTAGGGGAGCAGTACTTC CASSWSSGTLGEQYF TRBV28 many TRBD2 TRBJ2-7
TGTGCCAGTAGTATAGATGGCGGCGGGGTTGAAAAACTGTTTTTT CASSIDGGGVEKLFF TRBV19 - - TRBJ1-4
TGTGCCAGCAGCTCGGCGGGGGTTTACAATGAGCAGTTCTTC CASSSAGVYNEQFF TRBV7-2 many TRBD2 TRBJ2-1
TGTGCCAGCATCCCCGACAGGGCGGACACTGAAGCTTTCTTT CASIPDRADTEAFF TRBV2 - TRBD1 TRBJ1-1
TGTGCCAGAAGTCCCGGGACTAGCGGGAGGGCCGAACAGTACTTC CARSPGTSGRAEQYF TRBV19 - TRBD2 TRBJ2-7
TGCGCCAGCAGCCCAATCCCGTCGCGGAACACTGAAGCTTTCTTT CASSPIPSRNTEAFF TRBV5-1 many - TRBJ1-1
TGCGCCAGCAGCCAAGGGGATGGGCGGGAGACCCAGTACTTC CASSQGDGRETQYF TRBV4-1 - - TRBJ2-5
TGTGCCAGCAGCCTCCGGACTAGCGGGGGGGCCGCGGTAGAGACCCAGTACTTC CASSLRTSGGAAVETQYF TRBV3-1 many TRBD2 TRBJ2-5
TGTGCCAGCAGCTTAGGACAGGTCAGGGGCAATGAGCAGTTCTTC CASSLGQVRGNEQFF TRBV7-8 many - TRBJ2-1
TGTGCCAGCCTCTTAACAGGGAGCGCCTACGAGCAGTACTTC CASLLTGSAYEQYF TRBV2 many - TRBJ2-7
TGTGCCATCAGACCGAACTCTGGAAACACCATATATTTT CAIRPNSGNTIYF TRBV10-3 many - TRBJ1-3
TGCAGCGTTGAAGATCCTGTTGCCGGGGAAAAACTGTTTTTT CSVEDPVAGEKLFF TRBV29-1 few - TRBJ1-4
TGTGCCAGCAGTTTACAGGACCAAGAGACCCAGTACTTC CASSLQDQETQYF TRBV6-1 many - TRBJ2-5
TGTGCCAGCAGAACCGGGACAAGTAATCAGCCCCAGCATTTT CASRTGTSNQPQHF TRBV27 many - TRBJ1-5
TGTGCCAGCAGTTTGGCACAGGGAGCTTTCTTT CASSLAQGAFF TRBV28 many - TRBJ1-1
TGCGCCAGCAGCTTGTCCCTTCAGGGTTCCTACGAGCAGTACTTC CASSLSLQGSYEQYF TRBV5-1 many - TRBJ2-7
TGTGCCAGCAGCTTGGGTCGGGCACTAATGCCGAACACTGAAGCTTTCTTT CASSLGRALMPNTEAFF TRBV5-6 - - TRBJ1-1
TGTGCTAGCGGGCAGGGGAGTTCTGGGGCCAACGTCCTGACTTTC CASGQGSSGANVLTF TRBV7-7 few - TRBJ2-6
TGTGCCAGCAGTAAAGGGACTGTCGGGGAGCTGTTTTTT CASSKGTVGELFF TRBV12-3/TRBV12-4 few - TRBJ2-2
TGTGCCAGCAGCCCGGTGGGGGCCGCGAATTCTGGAAACACCATATATTTT CASSPVGAANSGNTIYF TRBV5-4 - - TRBJ1-3
TGTGCCAGCAGCTCTTTGGTTGGGCGGTTCAATCAGCCCCAGCATTTT CASSSLVGRFNQPQHF TRBV5-5 few - TRBJ1-5
TGTGCCAGCAGTTTAGGACAGGGGGAGGCCAAAAACATTCAGTACTTC CASSLGQGEAKNIQYF TRBV28 few TRBD1 TRBJ2-4
TGTGCCAGCAGTTTCGGGCAGGGGAGCACCGGGGAGCTGTTTTTT CASSFGQGSTGELFF TRBV28 many - TRBJ2-2
TGTGCCAGCAGTCTAGGTGGTACTCCCATCCAAGAGACCCAGTACTTC CASSLGGTPIQETQYF TRBV6-1 many - TRBJ2-5
TGTGCCAGCAGCCATCCTACAGGCAGAATGACTTATACGCAGTATTTT CASSHPTGRMTYTQYF TRBV3-1 many - TRBJ2-3
TGTGCCAGCAGCTCTCTGGGGGGCGGAGGGAATGGCTACACCTTC CASSSLGGGGNGYTF TRBV28 many - TRBJ1-2
TGTGCCAGTACGGACAGGGGCCTAAGGAGCAATCAGCCCCAGCATTTT CASTDRGLRSNQPQHF TRBV19 few TRBD1 TRBJ1-5
TGTGCCAGCAGCCCTTTGACAGGGGGCAGAACTGGAGCTTTCTTT CASSPLTGGRTGAFF TRBV14 few TRBD1 TRBJ1-1
TGTGCCAGCAGTCAATATACTCCGCTCTTGGGAAACACCATATATTTT CASSQYTPLLGNTIYF TRBV12-3/TRBV12-4 many - TRBJ1-3
TGTGCCAGCAGTTTAGGGAAAGGGGGCAGTCAGCCCCAGCATTTT CASSLGKGGSQPQHF TRBV12-3/TRBV12-4 many TRBD1 TRBJ1-5